A single count supports the clone carrying this T cell receptor beta chain. Data came from immunoSEQ multiplex PCR; TCRdb stores just in-frame clones and leaves some out. The table shows 150,000 to 200,000 clones, with about 95% occurring only once. This sample stems from a study of cytomegalovirus exposure and HLA in healthy donors. V was shortened by 1 base and J by 4 bases, with 14 bases between the two germline ends. This CDR3 has 15 amino acids. Germline CDR1 LGHNA, CDR2 YNFKEQ. This clonotype was sampled from a woman younger than 30 in good health and CMV-seronegative. The V and J genes are TRBV4-2 and TRBJ2-7; a possible D gene is TRBD2 (6 bases). The sequenced sample consisted of PBMCs. CDR3 protein: CASSQVGGEHYEQYF. Here the CDR3 DNA reads TGTGCCAGCAGCCAAGTCGGAGGGGAACATTACGAGCAGTACTTC.